The T cell receptor beta chain under discussion was sequenced for a study of control samples from healthy donors and cancer patients. This CDR3 comprises 16 residues. The V end lost 1 base, the J end lost 0 bases, and 7 bases lay between the germline ends. Germline lookup yields CDR1 MRHNA and CDR2 SNTAGT. Generated by immunoSEQ multiplex PCR, the TCRdb table keeps only in-frame clones and is missing some. The sample gives about 170,000 clones, roughly 89% of which show up once; approximately 1.6% is in the top ten. The clonotype comes from a young woman in good health. The J gene is TRBJ2-6, the V gene TRBV6-4, with D hard to call. Specimen: blood. The CDR3 region is CASSDYPNSGANVLTF. As DNA, the CDR3 is TGTGCCAGCAGTGACTACCCGAACTCTGGGGCCAACGTCCTGACTTTC.